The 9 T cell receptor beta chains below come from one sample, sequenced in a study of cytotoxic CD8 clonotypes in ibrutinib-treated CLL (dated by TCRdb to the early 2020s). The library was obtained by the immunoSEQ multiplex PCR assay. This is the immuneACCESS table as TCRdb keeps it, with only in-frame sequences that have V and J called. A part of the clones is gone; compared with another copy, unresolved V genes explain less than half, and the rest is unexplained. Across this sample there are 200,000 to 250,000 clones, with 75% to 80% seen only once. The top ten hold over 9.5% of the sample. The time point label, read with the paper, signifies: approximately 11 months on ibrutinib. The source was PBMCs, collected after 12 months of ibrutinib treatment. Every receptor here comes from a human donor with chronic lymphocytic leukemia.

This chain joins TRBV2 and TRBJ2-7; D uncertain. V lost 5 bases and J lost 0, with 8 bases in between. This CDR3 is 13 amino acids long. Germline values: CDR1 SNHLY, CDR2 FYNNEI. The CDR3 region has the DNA TGTGCCAGCAGTTGGGTCAGCTCCTACGAGCAGTACTTC. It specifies CASSWVSSYEQYF.

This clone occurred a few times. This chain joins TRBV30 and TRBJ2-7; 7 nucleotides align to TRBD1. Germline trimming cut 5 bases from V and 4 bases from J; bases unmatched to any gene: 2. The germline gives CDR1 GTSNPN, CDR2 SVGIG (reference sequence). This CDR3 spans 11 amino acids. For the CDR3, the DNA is TGTGCCTGGGGCAGGGGGTACGAGCAGTACTTC. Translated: CAWGRGYEQYF. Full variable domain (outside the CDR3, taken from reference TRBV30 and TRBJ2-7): SQTIHQWPATLVQPVGSPLSLECTVEGTSNPNLYWYRQAAGRGLQLLFYSVGIGQISSEVPQNLSASRPQDRQFILSSKKLLLSDSGFYLCAWGRGYEQYFGPGTRLTVT.

CDR3 loop: CASSPTGGAGEAFF. CDR3 nucleotide sequence: TGTGCCAGCTCACCAACAGGGGGCGCCGGTGAAGCTTTCTTT. V usage is TRBV18 and J usage is TRBJ1-1, with 9 bases aligning to TRBD1. Losses at the gene ends were 2 bases for V and 7 bases for J; bases not matched to a gene: 5. CDR3 length: 14 residues. The germline gives CDR1 KGHSH, CDR2 LQKENI.

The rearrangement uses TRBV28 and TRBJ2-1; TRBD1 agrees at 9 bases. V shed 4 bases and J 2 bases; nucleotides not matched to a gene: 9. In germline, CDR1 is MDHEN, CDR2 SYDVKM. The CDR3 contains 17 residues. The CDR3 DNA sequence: TGTGCCAGCAGTTCCCATGCCGGGACAGGGACCTACAATGAGCAGTTCTTC. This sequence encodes CASSSHAGTGTYNEQFF.

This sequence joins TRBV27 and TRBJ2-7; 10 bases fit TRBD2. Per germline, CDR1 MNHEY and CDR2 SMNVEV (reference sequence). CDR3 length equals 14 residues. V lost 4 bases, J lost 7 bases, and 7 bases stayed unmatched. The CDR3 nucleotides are TGTGCCAGCAGTTCCCTAGCGGGAGTGGGGGAGCAGTACTTC. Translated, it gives CASSSLAGVGEQYF.

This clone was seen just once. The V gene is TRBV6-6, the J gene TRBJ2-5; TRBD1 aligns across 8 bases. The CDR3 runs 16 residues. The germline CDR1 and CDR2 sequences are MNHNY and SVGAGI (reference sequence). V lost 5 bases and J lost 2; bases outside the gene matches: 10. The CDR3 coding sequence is TGTGCCAGCAGTACCCAGGGGGCCCGGATTCAAGAGACCCAGTACTTC. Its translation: CASSTQGARIQETQYF.

CDR3 nucleotides: TGCGCCAGCAGCTCCGGGACAGGGCTGGAGGAGCAGTACTTC. It codes for CASSSGTGLEEQYF. The gene calls are TRBV5-1 and TRBJ2-7, with 9 positions matching TRBD1. The germline CDR1 and CDR2 sequences are SGHRS and YFSETQ. The CDR3 length is 14 residues. J was trimmed by 7 bases and V by 3 bases; bases with no gene match: 8.

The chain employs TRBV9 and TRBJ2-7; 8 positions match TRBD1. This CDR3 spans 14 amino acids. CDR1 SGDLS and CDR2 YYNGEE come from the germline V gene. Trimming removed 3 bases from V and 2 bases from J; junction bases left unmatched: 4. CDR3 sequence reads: CASSDTGGPYEQYF. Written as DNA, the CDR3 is TGTGCCAGCAGCGATACAGGGGGGCCCTACGAGCAGTACTTC.

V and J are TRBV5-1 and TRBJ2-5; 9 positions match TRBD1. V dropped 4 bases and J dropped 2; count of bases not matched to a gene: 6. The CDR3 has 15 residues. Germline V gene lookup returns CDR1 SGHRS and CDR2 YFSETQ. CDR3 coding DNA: TGCGCCAGCAGCCTCCAGGACAGGGGTCAAGAGACCCAGTACTTC. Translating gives CASSLQDRGQETQYF.